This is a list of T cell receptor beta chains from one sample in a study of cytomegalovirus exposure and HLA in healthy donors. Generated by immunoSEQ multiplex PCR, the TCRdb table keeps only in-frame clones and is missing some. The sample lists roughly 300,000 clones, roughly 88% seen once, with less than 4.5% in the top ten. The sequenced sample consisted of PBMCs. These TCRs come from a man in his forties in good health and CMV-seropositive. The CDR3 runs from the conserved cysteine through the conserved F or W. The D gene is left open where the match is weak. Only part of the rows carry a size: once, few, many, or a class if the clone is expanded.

TGTGCCAGCAGGTTGGGGACTACGACTCGAAGCACAGATACGCAGTATTTT CASRLGTTTRSTDTQYF . TRBD2 TRBJ2-3 TRBV5-4
TGTGCTAGCAGCTTAAATCCACCGGGGACGAACACCGGGGAGCTGTTTTTT CASSLNPPGTNTGELFF once . TRBJ2-2 TRBV7-7
TGTGCCAGCAGTTCCCCCGAGGGGGCGCCATTTGGGGAAAAACTGTTTTTT CASSSPEGAPFGEKLFF . TRBD1 TRBJ1-4 TRBV28
TGTGCCAGCAGCCAAGGTGACAGGGAGGACACTGAAGCTTTCTTT CASSQGDREDTEAFF few TRBD1 TRBJ1-1 TRBV14
TGTGCCAGCAGCTTCCGGCCGGGGGACGCACCCTACGAGCAGTACTTC CASSFRPGDAPYEQYF . . TRBJ2-7 TRBV11-1
TGTGCCAGCAGCTTAGTCCAGGGCGGCTATGGCTACACCTTC CASSLVQGGYGYTF . . TRBJ1-2 TRBV11-2
TGCGCCAGCAGCTTGTATTCCTCCTACGAGCAGTACTTC CASSLYSSYEQYF . . TRBJ2-7 TRBV5-1
TGTGCCAGCAGCCCCACCGGAGATACGCAGTATTTT CASSPTGDTQYF . . TRBJ2-3 TRBV5-8
TGTGCCAGCAGCGTAGTGGTAGCCTCCTACAATGAGCAGTTCTTC CASSVVVASYNEQFF . . TRBJ2-1 TRBV9
TGCGCCAGCAACCCGACAGGGGGAGTCTACGAGCAGTACTTC CASNPTGGVYEQYF . TRBD1 TRBJ2-7 TRBV5-1
TGCGCCAGCAGCCAAGATTCCCTTGCACAAGCCTACGAGCGGTACTTC CASSQDSLAQAYERYF . . TRBJ2-7 TRBV4-3
TGTGCCAGCAGCGCGGGGACTAGCGGGAGAACCGGGGAGCTGTTTTTT CASSAGTSGRTGELFF once TRBD2 TRBJ2-2 TRBV5-4
TGTGCCAGCAATCGGGGGAACACCGGGGAGCTGTTTTTT CASNRGNTGELFF . . TRBJ2-2 TRBV28
TGTGCCAGCAGTGAAGCGCTTGATAGCAGAGCTTTCTTT CASSEALDSRAFF . . TRBJ1-1 TRBV2
TGTGCCAGTAGTTTATGGAGACTAGCGGGAGTTCGCTCTGGGGCCAACGTCCTGACTTTC CASSLWRLAGVRSGANVLTF . TRBD2 TRBJ2-6 TRBV19
TGCGCCAGCAGCACTAGCCTCCGCTCCTACAATGAGCAGTTCTTC CASSTSLRSYNEQFF . . TRBJ2-1 TRBV4-3
TGTGCCAGTAGCACCGGGACTAGCGGGAACTACGAGCAGTACTTC CASSTGTSGNYEQYF . TRBD2 TRBJ2-7 TRBV19
TGTGCCAGCAGTTTGTGGCGGACTGAAGCTTTCTTT CASSLWRTEAFF . . TRBJ1-1 TRBV28